Listed below are T cell receptor beta chains from one sample, sequenced in a study of identical twins. TCRdb reanalysed the 5' RACE reads using MiXCR and keeps one entry per CDR3 protein. In the table there are a few hundred thousand distinct CDR3 sequences, over 12% of which are singletons. This same sample was also taken into another study, of yellow fever vaccine responses in identical twins.

The sequencing sample was made of CD4+ T cells sorted from blood. These receptors were obtained from a woman aged 18-35 years in good health. The CDR3 runs from the conserved cysteine through the conserved F or W. The D gene is left open where the match is weak. The size field is filled for only some rows; it gives once, few, many or a size class.

CASNLVGASYNEQFF,TGTGCCAGCAATCTAGTGGGAGCAAGCTACAATGAGCAGTTCTTC,TRBJ2-1,TRBV6-2/TRBV6-3,-,15,once
CASSYDRGQGAFF,TGTGCCAGCAGTTACGACAGGGGGCAGGGAGCTTTCTTT,TRBJ1-1,TRBV12-3/TRBV12-4,TRBD1,13,few
CASSFSTRGGYNEQFF,TGTGCCAGCAGCTTTTCAACTAGAGGCGGCTACAATGAGCAGTTCTTC,TRBJ2-1,TRBV5-5,-,16,-
CASSLTRWTDTQYF,TGCGCCAGCAGTCTGACTCGATGGACAGATACGCAGTATTTT,TRBJ2-3,TRBV5-1,-,14,few
CASSRTGNRAETETQYF,TGTGCCAGCAGTCGAACGGGAAACAGGGCAGAGACAGAGACCCAGTACTTC,TRBJ2-5,TRBV6-1,-,17,-
CASSQERNIQYF,TGTGCCAGCAGCCAAGAAAGGAACATTCAGTACTTC,TRBJ2-4,TRBV14,-,12,many
CATSQEAGTSGSNEQFF,TGTGCCACCAGCCAGGAGGCAGGGACTAGCGGGTCCAATGAGCAGTTCTTC,TRBJ2-1,TRBV3-1,TRBD2,17,-
CASTTGTGVEQFF,TGTGCCAGCACCACCGGGACAGGGGTTGAGCAGTTCTTC,TRBJ2-1,TRBV2,TRBD1,13,-
CASSLASYLTDTQYF,TGTGCCAGCAGTTTAGCCTCATACCTCACAGATACGCAGTATTTT,TRBJ2-3,TRBV12-3/TRBV12-4,-,15,few
CASSLGGWEKLFF,TGTGCCAGCAGCTTAGGGGGGTGGGAAAAACTGTTTTTT,TRBJ1-4,TRBV7-8,-,13,few
CASSPRRLADNEQFF,TGTGCCAGCAGCCCAAGAAGGCTGGCGGACAATGAGCAGTTCTTC,TRBJ2-1,TRBV9,-,15,few
CASSLVSSGDTQYF,TGTGCCAGCAGCTTGGTTAGTAGCGGAGATACGCAGTATTTT,TRBJ2-3,TRBV5-5,-,14,-
CASSPPLGPQETQYF,TGTGCCAGCAGTCCCCCGTTGGGGCCCCAAGAGACCCAGTACTTC,TRBJ2-5,TRBV28,-,15,-
CASSHRDMNTEAFF,TGTGCCAGCAGCCACAGGGATATGAACACTGAAGCTTTCTTT,TRBJ1-1,TRBV5-5,-,14,few
CASAMGGFPPGELFF,TGTGCCAGCGCCATGGGAGGCTTTCCTCCCGGGGAGCTGTTTTTT,TRBJ2-2,TRBV28,-,15,few
CSVHGGGTGTDTQYF,TGCAGCGTCCACGGGGGGGGTACAGGGACAGATACGCAGTATTTT,TRBJ2-3,TRBV29-1,TRBD2,15,few
CASSSQLGRNLGSSYNEQFF,TGTGCCAGCAGTTCCCAGCTTGGACGGAACCTGGGCTCCTCCTACAATGAGCAGTTCTTC,TRBJ2-1,TRBV27,-,20,few
CSATTGIGYNEQFF,TGCAGTGCCACGACAGGGATAGGCTACAATGAGCAGTTCTTC,TRBJ2-1,TRBV20-1,TRBD1,14,many
CSARESVDTQYF,TGCAGTGCTAGAGAATCGGTAGATACGCAGTATTTT,TRBJ2-3,TRBV20-1,-,12,-
CASSPTGGRRLQNTEAFF,TGCGCCAGCAGTCCCACCGGGGGGAGGCGACTTCAGAACACTGAAGCTTTCTTT,TRBJ1-1,TRBV5-1,-,18,few
CASSYSGGALNEQFF,TGCGCCAGCAGTTATAGCGGGGGGGCATTGAATGAGCAGTTCTTC,TRBJ2-1,TRBV5-1,TRBD2,15,-
CASSFSGTEQYF,TGTGCCAGCAGCTTCAGCGGGACCGAGCAGTACTTC,TRBJ2-7,TRBV7-8,TRBD2,12,-
CASSSRGPASTDTQYF,TGTGCCAGCAGCAGCCGGGGGCCCGCTAGCACAGATACGCAGTATTTT,TRBJ2-3,TRBV2,-,16,few
CASSLGPGTGELFF,TGTGCCAGCAGCCTGGGACCTGGGACCGGGGAGCTGTTTTTT,TRBJ2-2,TRBV7-7,-,14,many
CASSPRGTGDIQYF,TGTGCCAGCTCACCACGCGGGACAGGAGACATTCAGTACTTC,TRBJ2-4,TRBV18,TRBD1,14,-
CASSDRLANEQFF,TGTGCCAGCAGCGACCGACTAGCCAATGAGCAGTTCTTC,TRBJ2-1,TRBV7-8,TRBD2,13,few
CSAGWRTLAKNIQYF,TGCAGTGCGGGCTGGAGAACCCTAGCCAAAAACATTCAGTACTTC,TRBJ2-4,TRBV20-1,-,15,few
CSVDSVKETQYF,TGCAGCGTTGATTCAGTTAAAGAGACCCAGTACTTC,TRBJ2-5,TRBV29-1,-,12,many
CASSGGRNTEAFF,TGTGCCAGCAGCGGGGGACGGAACACTGAAGCTTTCTTT,TRBJ1-1,TRBV6-1,-,13,-